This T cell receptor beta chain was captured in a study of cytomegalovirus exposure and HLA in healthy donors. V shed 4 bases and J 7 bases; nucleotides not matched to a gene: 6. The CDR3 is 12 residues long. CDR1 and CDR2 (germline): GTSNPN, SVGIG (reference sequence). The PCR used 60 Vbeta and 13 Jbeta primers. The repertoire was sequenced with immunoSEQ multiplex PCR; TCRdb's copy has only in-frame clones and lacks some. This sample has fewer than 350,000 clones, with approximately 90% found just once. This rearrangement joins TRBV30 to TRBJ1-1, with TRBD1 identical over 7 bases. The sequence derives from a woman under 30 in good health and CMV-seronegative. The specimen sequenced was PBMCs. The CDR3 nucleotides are TGTGCCTGGACAGGGGGATCGCGTGAAGCTTTCTTT. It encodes CAWTGGSREAFF. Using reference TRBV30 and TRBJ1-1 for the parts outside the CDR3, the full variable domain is SQTIHQWPATLVQPVGSPLSLECTVEGTSNPNLYWYRQAAGRGLQLLFYSVGIGQISSEVPQNLSASRPQDRQFILSSKKLLLSDSGFYLCAWTGGSREAFFGQGTRLTVV.